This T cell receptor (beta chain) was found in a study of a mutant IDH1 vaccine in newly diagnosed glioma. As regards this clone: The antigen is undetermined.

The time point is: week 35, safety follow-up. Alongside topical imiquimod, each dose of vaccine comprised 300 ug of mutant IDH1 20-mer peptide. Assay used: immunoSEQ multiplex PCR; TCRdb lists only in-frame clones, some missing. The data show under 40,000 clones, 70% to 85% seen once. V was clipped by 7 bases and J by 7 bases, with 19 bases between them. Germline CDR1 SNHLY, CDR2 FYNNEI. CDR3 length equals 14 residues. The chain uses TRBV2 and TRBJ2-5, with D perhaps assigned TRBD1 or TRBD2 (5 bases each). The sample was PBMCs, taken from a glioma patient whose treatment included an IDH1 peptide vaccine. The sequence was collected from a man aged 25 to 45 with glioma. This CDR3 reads CASNFMGELGTQYF. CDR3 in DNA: TGTGCCAGCAACTTCATGGGGGAGCTAGGGACCCAGTACTTC.